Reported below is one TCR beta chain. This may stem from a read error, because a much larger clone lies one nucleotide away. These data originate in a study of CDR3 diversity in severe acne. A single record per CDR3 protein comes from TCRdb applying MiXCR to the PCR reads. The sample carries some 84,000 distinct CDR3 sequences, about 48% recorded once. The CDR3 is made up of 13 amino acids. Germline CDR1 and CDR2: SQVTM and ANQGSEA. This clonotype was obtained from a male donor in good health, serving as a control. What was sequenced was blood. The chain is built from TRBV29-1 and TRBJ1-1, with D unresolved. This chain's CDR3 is CSGTQQLNTEALF. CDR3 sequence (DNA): TGCAGCGGTACACAGCAACTTAACACTGAAGCTCTCTTT. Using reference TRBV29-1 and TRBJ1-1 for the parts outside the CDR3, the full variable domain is SAVISQKPSRDICQRGTSLTIQCQVDSQVTMMFWYRQQPGQSLTLIATANQGSEATYESGFVIDKFPISRPNLTFSTLTVSNMSPEDSSIYLCSGTQQLNTEALFGQGTRLTVV.